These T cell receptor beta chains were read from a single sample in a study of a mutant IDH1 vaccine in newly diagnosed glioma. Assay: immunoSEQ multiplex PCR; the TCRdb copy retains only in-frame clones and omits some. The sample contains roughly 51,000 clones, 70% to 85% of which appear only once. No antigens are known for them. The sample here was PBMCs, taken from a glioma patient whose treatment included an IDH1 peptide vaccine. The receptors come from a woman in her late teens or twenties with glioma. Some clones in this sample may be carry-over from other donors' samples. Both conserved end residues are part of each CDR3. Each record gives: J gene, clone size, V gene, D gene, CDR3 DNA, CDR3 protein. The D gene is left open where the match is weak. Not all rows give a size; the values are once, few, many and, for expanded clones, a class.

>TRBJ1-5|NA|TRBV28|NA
TGTGCCAGCCACCCCTCAGGATTGGCCGGTCAGCCCCAGCATTTT
CASHPSGLAGQPQHF
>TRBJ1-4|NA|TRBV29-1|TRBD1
TGCAGCGTTCCACAGGGGACCACTAATGAAAAACTGTTTTTT
CSVPQGTTNEKLFF
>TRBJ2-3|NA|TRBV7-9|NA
TGTGCCAGCAGCTTAGCCGAGTACGGTACGCAGTATTTT
CASSLAEYGTQYF
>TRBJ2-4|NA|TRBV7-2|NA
TGTGCCAGCAGCTCTCCCCCGGGGGGCTGGTCCAAAAACATTCAGTACTTC
CASSSPPGGWSKNIQYF
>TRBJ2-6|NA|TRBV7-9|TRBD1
TGTGCCAGCAGCTTTAAGGGGACAGGCTTTTCTGGGGCCAACGTCCTGACTTTC
CASSFKGTGFSGANVLTF
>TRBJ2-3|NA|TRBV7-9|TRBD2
TGTGCCAGCAGCTTAGGGCTAGCGGGGGACACAGATACGCAGTATTTT
CASSLGLAGDTDTQYF
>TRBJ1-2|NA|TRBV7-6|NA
TGTGCCAGCAGCCTCTGGCCATCTAACTATGGCTACACCTTC
CASSLWPSNYGYTF
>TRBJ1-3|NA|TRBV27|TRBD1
TGTGCCAGCAGATCCATGACAGGGGTTGTAAACACCATATATTTT
CASRSMTGVVNTIYF
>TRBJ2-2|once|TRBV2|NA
TGTGCCAGCACGAAGGCGTTGAACACCGGGGAGCTGTTTTTT
CASTKALNTGELFF
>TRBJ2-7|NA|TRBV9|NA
TGTGCCAGCAGTTCCCTATCCGGGGGGCTCTCGGCCGAGCAGTACTTC
CASSSLSGGLSAEQYF
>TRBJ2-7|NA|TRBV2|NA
TGTGCCAGCAAAATAGGTGGGGGTTACGAGCAGTACTTC
CASKIGGGYEQYF
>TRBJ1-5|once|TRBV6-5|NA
TGTGCCAGCAGTTACGACGGTTATCAGCCCCAGCATTTT
CASSYDGYQPQHF
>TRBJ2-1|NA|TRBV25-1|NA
TGTGCCAGCAGTAGGAAGAAAGTGCCGGAGCAGTTCTTC
CASSRKKVPEQFF
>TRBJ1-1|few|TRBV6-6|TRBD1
TGTGCCAGCAGTTTACCGGGACAGGGGCCTTACACTGAAGCTTTCTTT
CASSLPGQGPYTEAFF
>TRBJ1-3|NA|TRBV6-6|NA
TGTGCCAGCGGGGGCGGGGGAAACACCATATATTTT
CASGGGGNTIYF
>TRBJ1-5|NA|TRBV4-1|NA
TGCGCCAGCAGCCAAGATTCTCGGGGGAGCAATCAGCCCCAGCATTTT
CASSQDSRGSNQPQHF
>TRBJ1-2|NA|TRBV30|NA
TGTGCCTGGGGGGACGCCGGCTACACCTTC
CAWGDAGYTF
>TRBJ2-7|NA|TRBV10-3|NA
TGTGCCATCAGTGAGGGCTACGAGCAGTACTTC
CAISEGYEQYF
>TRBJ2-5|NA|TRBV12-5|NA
TGTGCTAGTGGTTTGGACAGAAGGTACCAAGAGACCCAGTACTTC
CASGLDRRYQETQYF
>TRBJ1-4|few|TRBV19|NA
TGTGCCAGTAGCCAGGAGGAAGAAAAACTGTTTTTT
CASSQEEEKLFF
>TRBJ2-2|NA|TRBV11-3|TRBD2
TGTGCCAGCAGCTCAAACAGCGGGAGACGGAGCGGGGAGCTGTTTTTT
CASSSNSGRRSGELFF
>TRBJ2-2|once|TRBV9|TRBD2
TGTGCCAGCAGCCCCCGACTAGCGGGAGAGGTCGGGGAGCTGTTTTTT
CASSPRLAGEVGELFF
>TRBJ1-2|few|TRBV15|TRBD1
TGTGCCACCAGCAGAGATAGCCTCGACAGGGCGCGTGGCTACACCTTC
CATSRDSLDRARGYTF
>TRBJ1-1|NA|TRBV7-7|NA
TGTGCCAGCAGCTCCGGGGGGGGTCTTCCGAACACTGAAGCTTTCTTT
CASSSGGGLPNTEAFF
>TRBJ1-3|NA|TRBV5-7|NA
TGTGCCAGCAGAATTGTAGACAAAAGGTCTGGAAACACCATATATTTT
CASRIVDKRSGNTIYF
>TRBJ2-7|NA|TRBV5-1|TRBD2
TGCGCCAGCAGCTTACAAAATAGCGGGGGGGCCTTCGACGAGCAGTACTTC
CASSLQNSGGAFDEQYF
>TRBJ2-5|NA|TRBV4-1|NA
TGCGCCAGCAGCCAAGTTTTGGGGTGGGAGACCCAGTACTTC
CASSQVLGWETQYF
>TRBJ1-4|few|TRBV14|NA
TGTGCCAGCAGCCAACAAACAAGGGGATTTGGTGAAAAACTGTTTTTT
CASSQQTRGFGEKLFF
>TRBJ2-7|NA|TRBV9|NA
TGTGCCAGCAGCCCCCCCTGGGGGATACGCGAGCAGTACTTC
CASSPPWGIREQYF
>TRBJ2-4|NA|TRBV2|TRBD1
TGTGCCAGCAGTGAAGCCGGGACAGGGCAGGACATTCAGTACTTC
CASSEAGTGQDIQYF
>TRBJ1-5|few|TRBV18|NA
TGTGCCAGCTCACCGTCCCGGGACATTGGACAGCCCCAGCATTTT
CASSPSRDIGQPQHF
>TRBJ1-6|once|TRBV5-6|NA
TGTGCCAGCAGCTTGGGACGGACCGCCCTTAATTCACCCCTCCACTTT
CASSLGRTALNSPLHF
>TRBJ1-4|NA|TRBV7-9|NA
TGTGCCACCGAGGGGCCGGATTCTGAAAAACTGTTTTTT
CATEGPDSEKLFF
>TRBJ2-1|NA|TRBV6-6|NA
TGTGCCACCAAGTTCAGGTACAATGAGCAGTTCTTC
CATKFRYNEQFF
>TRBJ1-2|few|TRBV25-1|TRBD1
TGTGCCAGCAGTTCGACAGGGGAGAGTAACTATGGCTACACCTTC
CASSSTGESNYGYTF